The T cell receptor beta chain under discussion was sequenced for a study of control samples from healthy donors and cancer patients. The CDR3 consists of 17 residues. Trimming took 1 base from V and 4 from J; bases not matched to a gene: 9. The germline V gene encodes CDR1 LGHDT and CDR2 YNNKEL (reference sequence). The repertoire was sequenced with immunoSEQ multiplex PCR; TCRdb's copy has only in-frame clones and lacks some. Among about 130,000 clones listed, about 93% were seen once. This chain connects TRBV3-1 (or the pseudogene TRBV3-2) to TRBJ2-3, with 9 bases that match TRBD2. The specimen sequenced was blood. The clonotype was recovered from a man in his late teens or twenties in good health. This CDR3 is CASSQGFSGLASDTQYF. The CDR3 bases are TGTGCCAGCAGCCAAGGTTTCTCGGGACTAGCCTCAGATACGCAGTATTTT.